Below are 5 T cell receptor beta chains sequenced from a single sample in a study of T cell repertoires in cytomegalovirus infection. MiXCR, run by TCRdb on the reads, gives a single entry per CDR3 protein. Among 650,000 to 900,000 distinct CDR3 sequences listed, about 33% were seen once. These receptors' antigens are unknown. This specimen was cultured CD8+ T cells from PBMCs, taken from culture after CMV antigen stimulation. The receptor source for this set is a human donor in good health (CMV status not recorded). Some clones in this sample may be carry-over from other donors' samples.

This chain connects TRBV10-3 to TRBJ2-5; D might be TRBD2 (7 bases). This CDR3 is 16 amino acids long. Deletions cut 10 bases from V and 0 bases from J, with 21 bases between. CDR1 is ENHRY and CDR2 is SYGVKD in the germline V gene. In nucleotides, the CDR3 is TGTGCCACCGCCAACCCCGGGCGGGGGCACCAAGAGACCCAGTACTTC. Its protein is CATANPGRGHQETQYF.

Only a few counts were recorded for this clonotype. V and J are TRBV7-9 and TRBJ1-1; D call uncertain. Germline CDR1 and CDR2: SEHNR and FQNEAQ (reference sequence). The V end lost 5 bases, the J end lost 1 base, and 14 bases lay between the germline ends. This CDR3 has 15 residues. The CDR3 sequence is CASSLWKEKNTEAFF. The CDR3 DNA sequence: TGTGCCAGCAGCCTCTGGAAAGAGAAGAACACTGAAGCTTTCTTT.

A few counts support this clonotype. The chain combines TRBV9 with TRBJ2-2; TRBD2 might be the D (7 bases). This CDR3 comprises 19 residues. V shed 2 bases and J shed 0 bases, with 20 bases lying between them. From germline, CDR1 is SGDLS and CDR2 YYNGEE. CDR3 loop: CASSVGGGLTTPNTGELFF. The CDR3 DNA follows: TGTGCCAGCAGCGTGGGGGGGGGCCTTACCACTCCGAACACCGGGGAGCTGTTTTTT.

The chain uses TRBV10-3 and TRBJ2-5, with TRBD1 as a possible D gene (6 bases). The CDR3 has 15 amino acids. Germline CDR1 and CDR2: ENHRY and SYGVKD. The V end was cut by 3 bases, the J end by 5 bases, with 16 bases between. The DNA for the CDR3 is TGTGCCATCAGTGAAACAAACAGGGCTGCCGAGACCCAGTACTTC. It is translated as CAISETNRAAETQYF.

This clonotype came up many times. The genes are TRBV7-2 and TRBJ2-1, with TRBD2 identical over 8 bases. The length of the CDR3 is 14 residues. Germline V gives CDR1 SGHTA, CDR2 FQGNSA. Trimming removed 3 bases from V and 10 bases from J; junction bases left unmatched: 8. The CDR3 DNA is TGTGCCAGCAGCTTGTCTGGACTAGCAGACGAGCAGTTCTTC. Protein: CASSLSGLADEQFF.